The 28 T cell receptor beta chains reported below all come from one sample, sequenced in a study of technical replicates of blood from a handful of donors. Generated by immunoSEQ multiplex PCR, the TCRdb table keeps only in-frame clones and is missing some. The sample has 50,000 to 70,000 clones, approximately 87% seen once. The sequenced sample consisted of PBMCs. These receptors came from a human donor in good health. Some clones in this sample may be carry-over from other donors' samples.

The V gene is TRBV19, the J gene TRBJ2-1, with TRBD2 matching 14 bases. CDR1 and CDR2 (germline): LNHDA, SQIVND (reference sequence). V trimming: 5 bases; J trimming: 3 bases; junction bases outside the gene matches: 0. This CDR3 is built from 15 residues. The CDR3 reads CASSGLAGGYNEQFF. The CDR3 DNA reads TGTGCCAGTAGTGGACTAGCGGGGGGCTACAATGAGCAGTTCTTC.

The chain has TRBV2 and TRBJ1-1; tentatively, D is TRBD1 (5 bases). The V gene lost 1 base and the J gene lost 0 bases, with 6 bases spanning the gap. The CDR3 is made up of 14 amino acids. In germline, CDR1 is SNHLY, CDR2 FYNNEI. CDR3 in amino acids: CASSEVRVNTEAFF. The CDR3 bases are TGTGCCAGCAGTGAAGTCAGGGTGAACACTGAAGCTTTCTTT.

The chain carries TRBV29-1 and TRBJ2-7; D may be TRBD1 (6 bases). Trimming took 4 bases from V and 5 from J, leaving 21 bases between them. Germline lookup yields CDR1 SQVTM and CDR2 ANQGSEA. The CDR3 is made up of 15 amino acids. CDR3 loop: CSVAIQGRPLDEQYF. The CDR3 bases are TGCAGCGTTGCGATACAGGGACGGCCTCTCGACGAGCAGTACTTC.

The chain recombines TRBV4-3 with TRBJ2-7; D remains unclear. V gave up 1 base and J gave up 0 bases, with 7 bases separating them. Looked up from germline, CDR1 is LGHNA and CDR2 is YSLEER. CDR3 length equals 14 residues. The CDR3 loop is CASSQARSSYEQYF. Written as DNA, the CDR3 is TGCGCCAGCAGCCAAGCCCGGAGCTCCTACGAGCAGTACTTC.

The chain is built from TRBV28 and TRBJ2-7, with D possibly being TRBD1 (7 bases). Germline CDR1 is MDHEN and CDR2 is SYDVKM. V lost 6 bases and J lost 9, with 21 bases in between. CDR3 length: 14 amino acids. The CDR3 reads CASSTSRGVLRQYF. CDR3 bases: TGTGCCAGCAGCACCTCCAGGGGGGTTTTACGGCAGTACTTC.

The CDR3 nucleotides are TGTGCCAGCAGCTCAAGAACTAGCGCCACAGATACGCAGTATTTT. Amino acids: CASSSRTSATDTQYF. The chain links TRBV5-4 to TRBJ2-3; TRBD2 agrees at 7 bases. The CDR3 has 15 amino acids. Germline values: CDR1 SGHNT, CDR2 YYREEE (reference sequence). Germline trimming cut 3 bases from V and 2 bases from J; bases unmatched to any gene: 6. The complete variable domain, with remaining parts taken from reference TRBV5-4 and TRBJ2-3, reads ETGVTQSPTHLIKTRGQQVTLRCSSQSGHNTVSWYQQALGQGPQFIFQYYREEENGRGNFPPRFSGLQFPNYSSELNVNALELDDSALYLCASSSRTSATDTQYFGPGTRLTVL.

The V and J genes are TRBV14 and TRBJ2-1, with TRBD1 matching 7 bases. Germline-derived CDR1 and CDR2 are SGHDN and FVKESK. Trimming removed 1 base from V and 14 bases from J; junction bases left unmatched: 11. The CDR3 has 14 residues. The CDR3 loop is CASSQVTGATGEFF. The CDR3 DNA reads as TGTGCCAGCAGCCAAGTGACGGGTGCAACAGGGGAGTTCTTC.

The chain has TRBV6-5 and TRBJ2-7; 8 bases agree with TRBD2. The CDR3 sequence is 16 residues long. Germline loops: CDR1 MNHEY, CDR2 SVGAGI. V was pared by 0 bases and J by 1 base, with 5 bases of the junction left unmatched. CDR3 region: CASSYSSGGRSYEQYF. For the CDR3, the DNA is TGTGCCAGCAGTTACTCGAGCGGGGGAAGATCCTACGAGCAGTACTTC.

This chain uses TRBV5-1 with TRBJ1-6, with D possibly TRBD1 on 5 matching bases. There are 15 residues in the CDR3. The germline V gene encodes CDR1 SGHRS and CDR2 YFSETQ. V shed 0 bases and J shed 7 bases, with 11 bases lying between them. Written as DNA, the CDR3 is TGCGCCAGCAGCTTGGCAGGGTTGGGAAATTCACCCCTCCACTTT. It yields the protein CASSLAGLGNSPLHF.

The chain carries TRBV5-1 and TRBJ2-1, with 11 bases aligning to TRBD2. The J segment lost 0 bases and the V segment lost 0 bases, leaving 2 bases of the junction unmatched. Germline CDR1 is SGHRS and CDR2 is YFSETQ. CDR3 length: 17 amino acids. The CDR3 DNA is TGCGCCAGCAGCTTGGCCGGGACTAGCGGCTCCTACAATGAGCAGTTCTTC. The encoded protein is CASSLAGTSGSYNEQFF.

This clone was seen just once. The chain employs TRBV27 and TRBJ1-1; D gene uncertain. This CDR3 is built from 14 residues. Per the germline V gene, CDR1 is MNHEY and CDR2 is SMNVEV (reference sequence). Trimming took 0 bases from V and 1 from J, leaving 6 bases between them. This CDR3 is CASSLSRENTEAFF. Here the CDR3 DNA reads TGTGCCAGCAGTTTATCTCGGGAGAACACTGAAGCTTTCTTT.

The chain recombines TRBV19 with TRBJ1-5; no firm D call. This CDR3 comprises 15 residues. The germline V gene encodes CDR1 LNHDA and CDR2 SQIVND (reference sequence). Between the trimmed V and J ends, which lost 6 bases and 3 bases, there was a span of 15 bases. CDR3 loop: CASRSAGIINQPQHF. The CDR3 coding sequence is TGTGCCAGTAGGTCAGCCGGGATCATCAATCAGCCCCAGCATTTT.

The chain carries TRBV2 and TRBJ2-2, with a possible D match to TRBD2 (6 bases). V was trimmed by 3 bases and J by 1 base, leaving 9 bases between them. This CDR3 has 15 residues. Germline V gene sequence: CDR1 SNHLY, CDR2 FYNNEI. For the CDR3, the DNA is TGTGCCAGCAGTGACGTGGAGGGGAACACCGGGGAGCTGTTTTTT. It yields the protein CASSDVEGNTGELFF.

The chain employs TRBV7-9 and TRBJ2-7, with TRBD1 matching 7 bases. Germline V gives CDR1 SEHNR, CDR2 FQNEAQ (reference sequence). This CDR3 contains 14 residues. V shed 5 bases and J 2 bases; nucleotides not matched to a gene: 6. The CDR3 loop reads CASSLRDRPYEQYF. The CDR3 nucleotides read TGTGCCAGCAGCCTCCGGGACAGACCCTACGAGCAGTACTTC.

J is TRBJ1-1 and V is TRBV18; a weak D match, TRBD1 (6 bases). The V and J ends lost 3 bases and 10 bases respectively, with 18 bases between them. This CDR3 region has 14 residues. The germline gives CDR1 KGHSH, CDR2 LQKENI. CDR3 sequence reads: CASSPQEQGGGAFF. The CDR3 DNA reads as TGTGCCAGCTCACCGCAAGAACAGGGAGGGGGAGCTTTCTTT.

The CDR3 sequence: CASRSGGLGQETQYF. In DNA, the CDR3 is TGTGCCAGCAGGTCAGGGGGCTTGGGACAAGAGACCCAGTACTTC. This rearrangement joins TRBV6-5 to TRBJ2-5, with 8 positions matching TRBD1. Germline CDR1 and CDR2: MNHEY and SVGAGI. V was clipped by 6 bases and J by 2 bases; unmatched bases: 8. This CDR3 comprises 15 residues.

This clone was counted once. The chain uses TRBV12-5 and TRBJ1-2; possibly TRBD1 for D (6 bases). CDR3 length: 15 residues. The V end lost 5 bases, the J end lost 4 bases, and 17 bases lay between the germline ends. Germline CDR1 LGHNT, CDR2 FRNRAP. The CDR3 reads CASGPRDTAGYGYTF. CDR3 bases: TGTGCTAGTGGTCCCCGGGACACCGCCGGCTATGGCTACACCTTC.

The chain recombines TRBV7-2 with TRBJ2-1; D is unclear. Germline V CDR1 and CDR2: SGHTA, FQGNSA. The CDR3 extends over 12 amino acids. With 5 bases removed from V and 7 bases from J, the gap between germline ends came to 9 bases. CDR3 coding DNA: TGTGCCAGCAGCGTGACTTCGAATGAGCAGTTCTTC. Its protein product is CASSVTSNEQFF.

This chain uses TRBV19 with TRBJ1-6, with TRBD1 matching over 8 bases. The V segment lost 3 bases and the J segment 7 bases; nucleotides outside the gene matches: 5. This CDR3 comprises 15 residues. From germline, CDR1 is LNHDA and CDR2 SQIVND (reference sequence). Here the CDR3 reads CASSMTGQGNSPLHF. CDR3 bases: TGTGCCAGTAGTATGACCGGACAGGGAAATTCACCCCTCCACTTT.

This clone was picked up one time. The genes are TRBV7-9 and TRBJ1-6; D is perhaps TRBD1 (5 bases). This CDR3 is built from 13 residues. Germline V gene data show CDR1 as SEHNR and CDR2 as FQNEAQ (reference sequence). The ends were cut back, 8 bases at V and 8 bases at J, with 13 bases in the middle. CDR3 loop: CASGEGRDSPLHF. CDR3 in DNA: TGTGCCAGCGGGGAGGGGAGGGATTCACCCCTCCACTTT.

This rearrangement joins TRBV5-1 to TRBJ2-5, with TRBD2 identical over 11 bases. The CDR3 has 14 amino acids. With V trimmed by 4 bases and J by 4 bases, 3 bases remained unmatched. Germline loops: CDR1 SGHRS, CDR2 YFSETQ. Here the CDR3 DNA reads TGCGCCAGCAGCACCGGGACTAGCGGAGAGACCCAGTACTTC. Translation gives CASSTGTSGETQYF. Using reference TRBV5-1 and TRBJ2-5 for the parts outside the CDR3, the full variable domain is KAGVTQTPRYLIKTRGQQVTLSCSPISGHRSVSWYQQTPGQGLQFLFEYFSETQRNKGNFPGRFSGRQFSNSRSEMNVSTLELGDSALYLCASSTGTSGETQYFGPGTRLLVL.

The chain joins TRBV7-8 to TRBJ1-1, with a tentative D call TRBD1 (6 bases). V shed 3 bases and J shed 4 bases, with 15 bases lying between them. The CDR3 runs 15 residues. The germline V gene has CDR1 SGHVS and CDR2 FQNEAQ. CDR3 nucleotide sequence: TGTGCCAGCAGCTTGGTACAGGGTGGGGGCACTGAAGCTTTCTTT. It is translated as CASSLVQGGGTEAFF.

The chain has TRBV7-3 and TRBJ2-1; 13 bases fit TRBD2. Trimming removed 5 bases from V and 16 bases from J; junction bases left unmatched: 11. From germline, CDR1 is SGHTA and CDR2 FQGTGA. The CDR3 totals 14 residues. The DNA of the CDR3 is TGTGCCAGCAGCGAAGGGACTAGCGGGAACGCTCTCTTCTTC. Encoded protein: CASSEGTSGNALFF.

The chain recombines TRBV25-1 with TRBJ1-2, with unresolved D. This CDR3 contains 16 residues. CDR1 is MGHDK, CDR2 SYGVNS, per germline. Trimming shortened V by 0 bases and J by 5 bases, and 16 bases separated the two germline ends. The CDR3 protein is CASSEYYRGRFYGYTF. DNA of the CDR3: TGTGCCAGCAGTGAATATTACCGGGGAAGGTTTTATGGCTACACCTTC.

This clone has a single count. V and J are TRBV25-1 and TRBJ2-7, with 10 positions matching TRBD1. Germline CDR1 and CDR2: MGHDK and SYGVNS. The V gene end was trimmed by 8 bases and the J gene end by 4 bases; junction bases not matched to a gene: 11. This CDR3 has 15 amino acids. CDR3 sequence: CASRAWTGGSYEQYF. The CDR3 coding sequence is TGTGCCAGCCGCGCCTGGACAGGGGGAAGTTACGAGCAGTACTTC.

The gene calls are TRBV11-3 and TRBJ2-7; the D gene is possibly TRBD1 (5 bases). CDR3 length: 15 residues. The V and J ends lost 1 base and 1 base respectively, with 11 bases between them. Germline V gene sequence: CDR1 SGHNT, CDR2 YENEEA. CDR3 sequence: CASSLASGNSYEQYF. For the CDR3, the DNA is TGTGCCAGCAGCTTAGCTTCAGGGAATTCCTACGAGCAGTACTTC.

The table lists this clone with a count of one. The chain couples TRBV4-3 to TRBJ1-4; D possibly corresponds to TRBD1 (6 bases). Germline V CDR1 and CDR2: LGHNA, YSLEER. Trimming cost V 1 base and J 8 bases, with 17 bases left between them. The length of the CDR3 is 16 residues. This chain's CDR3 is CASSQVGGRVEEKLFF. CDR3 nucleotide sequence: TGCGCCAGCAGCCAAGTTGGGGGCAGGGTGGAGGAAAAACTGTTTTTT.

V is TRBV5-1 and J is TRBJ1-1, with 8 bases matching TRBD1. Germline loops: CDR1 SGHRS, CDR2 YFSETQ. Trimming at V came to 0 bases and at J to 4 bases, leaving 17 bases not matched to a gene. CDR3 size: 19 residues. The CDR3 DNA follows: TGCGCCAGCAGCTTGGGCCTCATGAAGGCAGGGGGCTTCGTCACTGAAGCTTTCTTT. Its protein is CASSLGLMKAGGFVTEAFF.